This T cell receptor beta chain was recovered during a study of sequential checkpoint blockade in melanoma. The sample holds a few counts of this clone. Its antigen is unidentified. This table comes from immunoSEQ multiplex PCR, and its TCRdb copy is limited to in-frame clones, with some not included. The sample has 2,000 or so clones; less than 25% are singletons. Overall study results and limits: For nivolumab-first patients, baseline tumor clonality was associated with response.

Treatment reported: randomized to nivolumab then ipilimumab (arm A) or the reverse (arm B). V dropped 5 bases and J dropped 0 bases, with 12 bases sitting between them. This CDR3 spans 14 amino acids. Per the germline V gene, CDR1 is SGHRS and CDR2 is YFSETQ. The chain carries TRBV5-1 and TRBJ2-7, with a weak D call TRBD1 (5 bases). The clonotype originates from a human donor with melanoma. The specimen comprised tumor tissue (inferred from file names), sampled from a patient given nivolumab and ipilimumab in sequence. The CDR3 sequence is CASSSGLSSYEQYF. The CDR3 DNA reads TGCGCCAGCAGTTCAGGGTTAAGCTCCTACGAGCAGTACTTC.